One sample yielded the 3 T cell receptor beta chains listed below, sequenced in a study of T cell changes during pregnancy in multiple sclerosis. This table comes from immunoSEQ multiplex PCR, and its TCRdb copy is limited to in-frame clones, with some not included. The table shows roughly 110,000 clones, with roughly 90% occurring only once. Specimen: peripheral blood, collected in the third trimester of pregnancy. Every receptor here comes from a female donor in good health, enrolled as a control in a pregnancy study.

The chain joins TRBV10-2 to TRBJ2-3, with D possibly matching TRBD2 (5 bases). CDR1 is WSHSY and CDR2 is SAAADI in the germline V gene. This CDR3 spans 15 amino acids. Trimming removed 6 bases from V and 1 base from J, with 14 bases in between. The CDR3 sequence: CASRNGRSGTDTQYF. In nucleotides, the CDR3 is TGCGCCAGCAGAAATGGACGTAGCGGCACAGATACGCAGTATTTT.

The chain carries TRBV30 and TRBJ2-3, with TRBD2 as a possible D gene (5 bases). The CDR3 sequence is 14 residues long. Germline loops: CDR1 GTSNPN, CDR2 SVGIG (reference sequence). V dropped 0 bases and J dropped 5 bases, with 12 bases sitting between them. This chain's CDR3 is CAWSVEYAGDTQYF. CDR3 DNA: TGTGCCTGGAGTGTCGAATACGCGGGAGATACGCAGTATTTT.

This clone was detected a few times. The chain couples TRBV4-1 to TRBJ2-1, with D perhaps matching TRBD1 (7 bases). The CDR3 extends over 19 amino acids. Germline V gene data show CDR1 as MGHRA and CDR2 as YSYEKL. Trimming took off 1 base at V and 3 bases at J, with 22 bases between the two ends. The CDR3 nucleotides read TGCGCCAGCAGCCAAGCTATCTGGCCCAGGGGGGCCTACTACAATGAGCAGTTCTTC. Translating it yields CASSQAIWPRGAYYNEQFF.